Presented here are 31 T cell receptor beta chains from one specimen sequenced in a study of immune heterogeneity within non-small cell lung tumors. Multiplex PCR amplified the TCR beta CDR3 region. Its first round ran for 10 cycles with 32 V and 13 J primers. TCRdb passed the multiplex PCR reads through MiXCR, listing each CDR3 protein once. The data contain some 13,000 distinct CDR3 sequences, around 23% of them seen just once; the ten biggest clones take up around an eighth. The template for each sample was 600 ng of genomic DNA, which had been extracted from bulk tumor tissue. Biopsies that were spaced far apart were taken, several per primary tumor, during surgery. Curative operations were performed on patients who had untreated, newly diagnosed non-small cell lung cancer. Specimen: lung tumor tissue. These receptors originate from a man between 50 and 59 years old with non-small cell lung cancer.

This clonotype was seen ten or more times. The gene calls are TRBV6-1 and TRBJ2-5; D ambiguous. V was shortened by 4 bases and J by 5 bases, with 14 bases between the two germline ends. There are 14 residues in the CDR3. Germline loops: CDR1 MNHNS, CDR2 SASEGT. The CDR3 DNA reads as TGTGCCAGCAGTGGCATCATCGTTGGGGAGACCCAGTACTTC. Protein sequence: CASSGIIVGETQYF.

About this clonotype: This likely comes from a read error, as the CDR3 has no conserved phenylalanine or tryptophan at its end. The CDR3 sequence is CATSRVFPPTGGYKQYL. In DNA form, the CDR3 reads TGTGCCACCAGCAGAGTCTTCCCCCCGACAGGCGGTTACAAGCAGTACTTG. The V and J genes are TRBV15 and TRBJ2-7; perhaps TRBD1 as D (6 bases). The germline CDR1 and CDR2 sequences are LNHNV and YYDKDF (reference sequence). Trimming took 1 base from V and 8 from J, leaving 24 bases between them. The CDR3 has 17 amino acids.

This clonotype has ten or more counts. This rearrangement joins TRBV20-1 to TRBJ1-6; 9 bases match TRBD1. The CDR3 covers 16 residues. In germline, CDR1 is DFQATT, CDR2 SNEGSKA (reference sequence). V was pared by 0 bases and J by 10 bases, with 10 bases of the junction left unmatched. Here the CDR3 reads CSARDVGQGVGSPLHF. The CDR3 bases are TGCAGTGCTAGAGATGTGGGACAGGGCGTTGGCTCACCCCTCCACTTT.

The chain carries TRBV28 and TRBJ2-5; D is undetermined. CDR1 and CDR2 (germline): MDHEN, SYDVKM. Trimming removed 4 bases from V and 5 bases from J, with 14 bases in between. CDR3 size: 14 residues. CDR3 DNA sequence: TGTGCCAGCAGTTCTCCCGGGTTTCGCGAGACCCAGTACTTC. It specifies CASSSPGFRETQYF.

As for this clonotype: One base away lies a much larger clone, so this may be a sequencing read error. The V call is TRBV4-1, the J call TRBJ1-6, with TRBD1 matching 10 bases. The V segment lost 7 bases and the J segment 9 bases; nucleotides outside the gene matches: 12. The CDR3 loop spans 16 amino acids. CDR1 and CDR2 (germline): MGHRA, YSYEKL. CDR3 coding DNA: TGCGCCAGCACCCAGGAGCCGGGGGACAGGGGTTCACCCCTCCACTTT. Translation gives CASTQEPGDRGSPLHF.

This clonotype is medium-sized in the sample. V usage is TRBV2 and J usage is TRBJ1-4; the D gene is possibly TRBD1 (5 bases). From germline, CDR1 is SNHLY and CDR2 FYNNEI. The CDR3 runs to 16 residues. Between the trimmed V and J ends, which lost 10 bases and 1 base, there was a span of 19 bases. CDR3 coding DNA: TGTGCCACCGCGCCGAGAGGGGCAGGAACTAATGAAAAACTGTTTTTT. It specifies CATAPRGAGTNEKLFF.

This clonotype was detected a few times. The chain joins TRBV18 to TRBJ1-1; D is uncertain. The ends were cut back, 1 base at V and 1 base at J, with 16 bases in the middle. CDR1 is KGHSH and CDR2 is LQKENI in the germline V gene. The CDR3 spans 17 residues. The CDR3 sequence is CASSPRLVRFSNTEAFF. DNA of the CDR3: TGTGCCAGCTCACCACGGTTGGTCCGTTTTTCGAACACTGAAGCTTTCTTT.

As for this clonotype: This may stem from a read error, because a much larger clone lies one nucleotide away. J is TRBJ2-6 and V is TRBV6-1, with 8 bases aligning to TRBD2. Trimming removed 7 bases from V and 3 bases from J; junction bases left unmatched: 8. Germline V gene lookup returns CDR1 MNHNS and CDR2 SASEGT. The CDR3 is made up of 16 amino acids. The CDR3: CASISRGDYGANVLTF. DNA of the CDR3: TGTGCCAGCATCTCGCGGGGGGATTATGGGGCCAACGTCCTGACTTTC.

Judged by abundance, this clonotype is medium-sized (0.01 to 0.1%). The chain couples TRBV7-2 to TRBJ2-5, with 8 bases identical to TRBD2. Germline V gives CDR1 SGHTA, CDR2 FQGNSA. The length of the CDR3 is 15 residues. The trim removed 1 base at V and 5 bases at J, leaving 6 bases unmatched. The CDR3 DNA is TGTGCCAGCAGCTTAGGGGGACTAGTGATGGAGACCCAGTACTTC. This codes for CASSLGGLVMETQYF. The full variable domain, completed using reference TRBV7-2 and TRBJ2-5, is GAGVSQSPSNKVTEKGKDVELRCDPISGHTALYWYRQSLGQGLEFLIYFQGNSAPDKSGLPSDRFSAERTGGSVSTLTIQRTQQEDSAVYLCASSLGGLVMETQYFGPGTRLLVL.

This clonotype is labeled as medium-sized. The chain is built from TRBV6-5 and TRBJ2-1; D perhaps matches TRBD2 (6 bases). The V and J ends lost 0 bases and 7 bases respectively, with 7 bases between them. The germline CDR1 and CDR2 sequences are MNHEY and SVGAGI. The CDR3 has 13 amino acids. DNA of the CDR3: TGTGCCAGCAGTTACTCGCGGGGAAATGAGCAGTTCTTC. Protein sequence: CASSYSRGNEQFF.

In its sample, this clonotype is medium-sized. The chain links TRBV28 to TRBJ1-2, with a weak D call TRBD1 (6 bases). Trimming shortened V by 3 bases and J by 2 bases, and 10 bases separated the two germline ends. Germline V lookup: CDR1 MDHEN, CDR2 SYDVKM. The CDR3 covers 14 residues. The CDR3 DNA reads as TGTGCCAGCAGTTTTAGAGGGGGGAACTATGGCTACACCTTC. It encodes CASSFRGGNYGYTF.

This clonotype was recorded many times. The chain employs TRBV6-1 and TRBJ1-4; possibly TRBD1 for D (5 bases). Trimming took off 6 bases at V and 8 bases at J, with 16 bases between the two ends. The length of the CDR3 is 14 residues. CDR1 and CDR2 (germline): MNHNS, SASEGT. The CDR3 region has the DNA TGTGCCAGCAGACCCAGGGTGTCGGACGAAAAACTGTTTTTT. It specifies CASRPRVSDEKLFF.

The CDR3 DNA sequence: TGTGCCAGCAGTTACATAGTCGGGAGAAGCACAGATACGCAGTATTTT. It codes for CASSYIVGRSTDTQYF. The chain employs TRBV6-2 or TRBV6-3 and TRBJ2-3, with a tentative D call TRBD2 (6 bases). The V gene's germline CDR1 is MNHEY and CDR2 SVGEGT. There are 16 residues in the CDR3. The V end lost 2 bases, the J end lost 0 bases, and 12 bases lay between the germline ends.

This clonotype appeared many times. V and J are TRBV6-1 and TRBJ1-2; no definite D call. The CDR3 loop spans 14 amino acids. CDR1 and CDR2 (germline): MNHNS, SASEGT. V lost 5 bases, J lost 7 bases, and 17 bases lay in between. The CDR3 sequence is CASSHPGRAGGYTF. The DNA of the CDR3 is TGTGCCAGCAGTCACCCGGGGAGGGCCGGTGGCTACACCTTC.

This clonotype occurred many times. The V and J genes are TRBV5-1 and TRBJ2-1; the D gene is possibly TRBD2 (5 bases). The CDR3 is 14 residues long. The V end lost 5 bases, the J end lost 0 bases, and 9 bases lay between the germline ends. From germline, CDR1 is SGHRS and CDR2 YFSETQ. CDR3 sequence (DNA): TGCGCCAGCAGGCAAGCGGACTCCTACAATGAGCAGTTCTTC. As protein: CASRQADSYNEQFF.

Notes on this clonotype: A read error may be the cause here, since a much bigger clone is one base away. The chain recombines TRBV10-2 with TRBJ2-1; D is unclear. The CDR3 consists of 16 residues. The germline V gene has CDR1 WSHSY and CDR2 SAAADI. The V end was cut by 5 bases, the J end by 2 bases, with 16 bases between. The CDR3 DNA follows: TGCGCCAGCAGTCTCCATGGTTGGCAGACCTACAATGAGCAGTTCTTC. As protein: CASSLHGWQTYNEQFF.

This clonotype turned up a few times. With a much larger clone just one base away, this may be a read error. The chain recombines TRBV5-8 with TRBJ1-5; tentative D call: TRBD1 (6 bases). Germline V CDR1 and CDR2: SGHTS, YDEGEE. The CDR3 totals 15 residues. The CDR3 DNA follows: TGTGCCATCAGCGACAGGTTTAATAGCAATCAGCCCCAGCATTTT. Encoded protein: CAISDRFNSNQPQHF.

By share, this clonotype ranks as medium-sized (0.01 to 0.1%). The CDR3 bases are TGTGCCAGCAGTTGGACAGCTAGCAATCAGCCCCAGCATTTT. The encoded protein is CASSWTASNQPQHF. This chain joins TRBV12-3 or TRBV12-4 and TRBJ1-5; weak D call: TRBD1 (6 bases). Trimming took off 4 bases at V and 0 bases at J, with 7 bases between the two ends. The CDR3 has 14 amino acids.

About this clonotype: A much larger clone sits a single nucleotide away, making a read error possible. The gene calls are TRBV19 and TRBJ2-1; TRBD2 agrees at 9 bases. Germline loops: CDR1 LNHDA, CDR2 SQIVND (reference sequence). The CDR3 length is 16 residues. J was trimmed by 6 bases and V by 5 bases; bases with no gene match: 11. CDR3 loop: CASSPWTSAVGNEQFF. DNA for the CDR3: TGTGCCAGTAGTCCCTGGACTAGCGCGGTCGGCAATGAGCAGTTCTTC. The full variable domain, with the rest looked up from reference TRBV19 and TRBJ2-1, is DGGITQSPKYLFRKEGQNVTLSCEQNLNHDAMYWYRQDPGQGLRLIYYSQIVNDFQKGDIAEGYSVSREKKESFPLTVTSAQKNPTAFYLCASSPWTSAVGNEQFFGPGTRLTVL.

This clonotype was counted at least ten times. The chain links TRBV19 to TRBJ2-1; D is unclear. Trimming shortened V by 4 bases and J by 2 bases, and 9 bases separated the two germline ends. The CDR3 is 14 residues long. Per the germline V gene, CDR1 is LNHDA and CDR2 is SQIVND (reference sequence). For the CDR3, the DNA is TGTGCCAGTAGTACATCCGACCCCTACAATGAGCAGTTCTTC. This encodes CASSTSDPYNEQFF.

Details on this clonotype: A much larger clone is a single base away; this may be a read error. This sequence joins TRBV7-6 and TRBJ1-4; the D gene is possibly TRBD1 (5 bases). V was clipped by 1 base and J by 8 bases, with 14 bases between them. CDR1 and CDR2 (germline): SGHVS, FNYEAQ. The CDR3 sequence is 15 residues long. CDR3 nucleotides: TGTGCCAGCAGCTTAGATAGCAGGGTGGTCGAAAAACTGTTTTTT. This gives the protein CASSLDSRVVEKLFF.

This clonotype was counted at least ten times. The chain has TRBV5-1 and TRBJ1-1; TRBD1 is a possible D gene (5 bases). The V and J ends lost 1 base and 6 bases respectively, with 10 bases between them. This CDR3 spans 13 amino acids. Germline V CDR1 and CDR2: SGHRS, YFSETQ. DNA for the CDR3: TGCGCCAGCAGCTTGAAAAGGGGTGCTGAAGCTTTCTTT. This gives the protein CASSLKRGAEAFF.

In the case of this clonotype: This sequence may be a read error, since a much larger clone differs from it by one base. V and J are TRBV7-2 and TRBJ2-5; D is unclear. The CDR3 length is 13 residues. V shed 1 base and J shed 7 bases, with 10 bases lying between them. Germline V gene lookup returns CDR1 SGHTA and CDR2 FQGNSA. CDR3 sequence: CASSLGKGVTQYF. DNA of the CDR3: TGTGCCAGCAGCTTAGGGAAGGGTGTGACCCAGTACTTC.

There are many counts of this clonotype. The CDR3 sequence is CSAKVGGKGDTQYF. As DNA, the CDR3 is TGCAGTGCTAAGGTGGGGGGGAAGGGAGATACGCAGTATTTT. V and J are TRBV20-1 and TRBJ2-3, with 7 bases lining up with TRBD2. CDR1 is DFQATT and CDR2 is SNEGSKA in the germline V gene (reference sequence). V was pared by 4 bases and J by 5 bases, with 9 bases of the junction left unmatched. This CDR3 spans 14 amino acids.

Comments on this clonotype: This could be a read error, since a much larger clone is one nucleotide away. The chain uses TRBV9 and TRBJ2-7; no firm D call. Trimming shortened V by 2 bases and J by 4 bases, and 10 bases separated the two germline ends. The CDR3 has 13 residues. Germline values: CDR1 SGDLS, CDR2 YYNGEE. CDR3 sequence (DNA): TGTGCCAGCAGCGTCTACGAGTGGTACGAGCAGTACTTC. Translating it yields CASSVYEWYEQYF.

This clonotype has at least ten counts. The chain joins TRBV5-5 to TRBJ2-1; a possible D gene is TRBD2 (7 bases). The length of the CDR3 is 14 residues. CDR1 SGHKS and CDR2 YYEKEE come from the germline V gene (reference sequence). V was cut by 5 bases and J by 7 bases, with 16 bases left in between. CDR3 sequence: CASRGGLVPNEQFF. For the CDR3, the DNA is TGTGCCAGCAGGGGGGGGCTAGTTCCGAATGAGCAGTTCTTC.

V is TRBV5-1 and J is TRBJ2-5, with 7 positions matching TRBD1. The V gene's germline CDR1 is SGHRS and CDR2 YFSETQ. V shed 3 bases, J shed 4 bases, and the junction held 3 bases outside the gene matches. The CDR3 runs 13 residues. The CDR3 loop is CASSSGQTETQYF. CDR3 DNA sequence: TGCGCCAGCAGCTCGGGACAGACAGAGACCCAGTACTTC.

With respect to this clonotype: Mismatch with germline at one junction end may stem from a read error. The chain recombines TRBV3-1 with TRBJ2-2, with D tentatively TRBD2 (6 bases). The CDR3 runs to 14 residues. Germline CDR1 LGHDT, CDR2 YNNKEL (reference sequence). The CDR3 DNA sequence: TGTGCCAGCGGCCAAGAATCACTAGCCTGGGAGCTGTTTTTT. As protein: CASGQESLAWELFF.

This clonotype was counted a few times. A clone one base away is much larger, so this may be a read error. A read error is likely, as this CDR3 ends without the conserved phenylalanine or tryptophan. The chain couples TRBV11-2 to TRBJ1-2; D gene uncertain. Trimming removed 0 bases at V and 8 bases at J, with 7 bases between. This CDR3 has 12 amino acids. From germline, CDR1 is SGHAT and CDR2 FQNNGV. The CDR3 spells CASSLDREGYTY. The DNA for the CDR3 is TGTGCCAGCAGCTTAGATCGTGAGGGCTACACCTAC.

This clonotype came up many times. V and J are TRBV27 and TRBJ2-1, with TRBD2 identical over 8 bases. The CDR3 covers 12 residues. The junction had 4 bases not matched to a gene; V was cut back by 4 bases and J by 11 bases. Looked up from germline, CDR1 is MNHEY and CDR2 is SMNVEV (reference sequence). The CDR3 DNA reads as TGTGCCAGCAGTTCGGGGGGGGGGAAGCAGTTCTTC. Translation gives CASSSGGGKQFF.

This clonotype showed up many times. The chain recombines TRBV15 with TRBJ2-3, with TRBD1 matching 10 bases. Trimming removed 0 bases from V and 4 bases from J; junction bases left unmatched: 7. CDR3 length equals 17 residues. Germline lookup yields CDR1 LNHNV and CDR2 YYDKDF (reference sequence). The CDR3 sequence is CATSRDRGQGLADTQYF. The CDR3 DNA sequence: TGTGCCACCAGCAGAGATCGGGGACAGGGGCTGGCAGATACGCAGTATTTT.